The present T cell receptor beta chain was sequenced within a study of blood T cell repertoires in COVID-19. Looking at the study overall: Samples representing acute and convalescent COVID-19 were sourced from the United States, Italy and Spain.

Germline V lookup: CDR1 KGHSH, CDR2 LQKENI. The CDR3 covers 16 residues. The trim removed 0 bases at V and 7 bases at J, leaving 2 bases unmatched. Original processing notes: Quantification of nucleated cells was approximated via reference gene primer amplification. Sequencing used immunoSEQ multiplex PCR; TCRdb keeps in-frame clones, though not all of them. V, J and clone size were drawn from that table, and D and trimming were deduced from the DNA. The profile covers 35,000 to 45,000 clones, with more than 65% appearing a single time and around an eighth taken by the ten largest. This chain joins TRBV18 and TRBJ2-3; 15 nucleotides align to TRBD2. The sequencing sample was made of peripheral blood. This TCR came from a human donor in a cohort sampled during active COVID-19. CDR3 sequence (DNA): TGTGCCAGCTCACCACCTGGACTAGCGGGAGGGTATACGCAGTATTTT. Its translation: CASSPPGLAGGYTQYF.